This T cell receptor (beta chain) was sequenced during a study of blood T cell repertoires in COVID-19. Study at large: Acute and convalescent COVID-19 specimens originated in the United States, Italy and Spain.

Patients at the Seattle site were enrolled during active infection and followed longitudinally. Here immunoSEQ multiplex PCR was the method, and the copy in TCRdb shows in-frame clones only, minus some. This sample has about 170,000 clones; 84% occur once, and the top ten carry less than 3%. V was clipped by 3 bases and J by 0 bases, with 8 bases between them. Germline CDR1 and CDR2: KGHSH and LQKENI. CDR3 length: 14 residues. The sequence was obtained from a woman over 75 with COVID-19, enrolled during active disease. Sequenced material: peripheral blood. V is TRBV18 and J is TRBJ1-2; tentatively, D is TRBD1 (5 bases). Here the CDR3 reads CASSPDSTNYGYTF. CDR3 in DNA: TGTGCCAGCTCACCCGACAGCACTAACTATGGCTACACCTTC.